This TCR beta chain was retrieved from a study of T cells in Graves' hyperthyroidism and ophthalmopathy. There were TCR beta CDR3 regions amplified from RNA transcripts. RT-PCR in the first round (using the HTBI primer set) targeted the TCR CDR3. In TCRdb, the multiplex PCR reads were re-called with MiXCR into one record per CDR3 protein. This table holds hundreds of thousands of distinct CDR3 sequences, 16% found once. Germline CDR1 SGHAT, CDR2 FQNNGV. V was pared by 2 bases and J by 13 bases, with 20 bases between. The CDR3 extends over 15 amino acids. The chain is built from TRBV11-2 and TRBJ2-2, with unresolved D. This clonotype was obtained from a woman in her thirties or forties with Graves' ophthalmopathy. Sequencing was done on a sample of blood. The CDR3 spells CASSLRPDLPLALFF. The CDR3 DNA sequence: TGTGCCAGCAGCTTACGGCCAGACCTACCGTTGGCGCTGTTTTTT.